One and the same sample provided the 11 T cell receptor beta chains below, sequenced in a study of OX40 agonist ivuxolimab in advanced cancers. Sequencing used immunoSEQ multiplex PCR; TCRdb keeps in-frame clones, though not all of them. In the table there are about 64,000 clones, around four fifths of which are singletons. Sequences were derived from CD4+ or CD8+ T cells sorted from blood, sampled in a trial of the OX40 agonist ivuxolimab. These receptors were obtained from an adult with an advanced solid tumor such as melanoma, head and neck, liver or kidney cancer.

The gene calls are TRBV18 and TRBJ1-2, with D perhaps TRBD1 (5 bases). The CDR3 covers 13 residues. The V end was cut by 3 bases, the J end by 1 base, with 6 bases between. Germline V gives CDR1 KGHSH, CDR2 LQKENI. The CDR3 DNA reads TGTGCCAGCTCACCGACAGTTAACTATGGCTACACCTTC. Its protein product is CASSPTVNYGYTF.

In its sample, this clone was seen once. CDR3 sequence: CAISESKSSYEQYF. Here the CDR3 DNA reads TGTGCCATCAGTGAGTCGAAGAGCTCCTACGAGCAGTACTTC. The rearrangement uses TRBV10-3 and TRBJ2-7; D unclear. With 0 bases removed from V and 0 bases from J, the gap between germline ends came to 6 bases. CDR3 length: 14 amino acids. The germline V gene encodes CDR1 ENHRY and CDR2 SYGVKD.

CDR3 nucleotides: TGTGCCAGCAGCCCCAATCCTGGCGGGGGCCGCACAGATACGCAGTATTTT. Its protein is CASSPNPGGGRTDTQYF. This chain uses TRBV7-2 with TRBJ2-3, with D possibly matching TRBD2 (7 bases). Trimming cost V 5 bases and J 1 base, with 19 bases left between them. Germline CDR1 and CDR2: SGHTA and FQGNSA. This CDR3 contains 17 residues.

The V and J genes are TRBV30 and TRBJ2-1; TRBD1 matches at 11 bases. Germline CDR1 GTSNPN, CDR2 SVGIG (reference sequence). The CDR3 has 14 amino acids. V lost 2 bases to trimming and J lost 8 bases; unmatched junction nucleotides: 5. CDR3 DNA: TGTGCCTGGAGTCTGGGACAGGGGGAGGATGAGCAGTTCTTC. Translating it yields CAWSLGQGEDEQFF. Combining the CDR3 with reference TRBV30 and TRBJ2-1 gives the whole variable domain SQTIHQWPATLVQPVGSPLSLECTVEGTSNPNLYWYRQAAGRGLQLLFYSVGIGQISSEVPQNLSASRPQDRQFILSSKKLLLSDSGFYLCAWSLGQGEDEQFFGPGTRLTVL.

This chain uses TRBV18 with TRBJ2-2; D tentatively reads TRBD1 or TRBD2 (5 bases each). Germline lookup yields CDR1 KGHSH and CDR2 LQKENI. CDR3 size: 15 residues. V lost 2 bases, J lost 7 bases, and 14 bases lay in between. CDR3 nucleotide sequence: TGTGCCAGCTCACCAGGGGCCAGGGAGATCGGGGAGCTGTTTTTT. This translates into CASSPGAREIGELFF.

The rearrangement joins TRBV6-5 to TRBJ1-5, with TRBD1 identical over 8 bases. V lost 6 bases, J lost 1 base, and 5 bases stayed unmatched. This CDR3 is 15 amino acids long. The germline V gene has CDR1 MNHEY and CDR2 SVGAGI. The DNA of the CDR3 is TGTGCCAGCAGAAGGGACAGGTTGAGCAATCAGCCCCAGCATTTT. This translates into CASRRDRLSNQPQHF.

V usage is TRBV6-5 and J usage is TRBJ2-1, with D unclear. The V and J ends lost 0 bases and 9 bases respectively, with 6 bases between them. CDR1 and CDR2 (germline): MNHEY, SVGAGI. The CDR3 sequence is 12 residues long. The DNA for the CDR3 is TGTGCCAGCAGTTACTCGGTCGGTGAGCAGTTCTTC. Encoded protein: CASSYSVGEQFF.

CDR3: CASSLERIGHNEQFF. DNA for the CDR3: TGTGCCAGCAGCTTGGAGCGGATCGGCCACAATGAGCAGTTCTTC. The chain links TRBV5-4 to TRBJ2-1; TRBD2 is a possible D gene (5 bases). This CDR3 region has 15 residues. Per the germline V gene, CDR1 is SGHNT and CDR2 is YYREEE (reference sequence). The V and J ends lost 0 bases and 5 bases respectively, with 12 bases between them.

The V call is TRBV29-1, the J call TRBJ2-4, with no clear D. The CDR3 spans 12 residues. V was shortened by 3 bases and J by 7 bases, with 10 bases between the two germline ends. CDR1 and CDR2 (germline): SQVTM, ANQGSEA. The CDR3 loop reads CSVDGLGNIQYF. CDR3 sequence (DNA): TGCAGCGTTGACGGGCTGGGGAACATTCAGTACTTC.

CDR3: CASSTQAGVNNEQFF. CDR3 in DNA: TGCGCCAGCAGTACCCAGGCGGGAGTTAACAATGAGCAGTTCTTC. The chain recombines TRBV10-1 with TRBJ2-1, with TRBD2 matching over 7 bases. The CDR3 covers 15 residues. In germline, CDR1 is WNHNN, CDR2 SYGVQD (reference sequence). J was trimmed by 5 bases and V by 5 bases; bases with no gene match: 9.

In this sample, this clone turned up a few times. The V and J genes are TRBV19 and TRBJ1-1; D not resolved. V lost 7 bases to trimming and J lost 0 bases, with 9 bases between them. Per germline, CDR1 LNHDA and CDR2 SQIVND (reference sequence). The CDR3 covers 13 residues. The CDR3 nucleotides are TGTGCCAGTATGGGCGTTATGAACACTGAAGCTTTCTTT. Amino acids: CASMGVMNTEAFF.